Following are 26 T cell receptor beta chains from one sample sequenced in a study of OX40 agonist ivuxolimab in advanced cancers. Sequencing was performed with immunoSEQ multiplex PCR; in TCRdb, only in-frame clones are kept and a portion is missing. The table has around 74,000 clones, 85% seen once. The sample consisted of CD4+ or CD8+ T cells sorted from blood, taken in a trial of the OX40 agonist ivuxolimab. All receptors come from an adult with an advanced solid tumor such as melanoma, head and neck, liver or kidney cancer.

This clone was counted once. The V call is TRBV9, the J call TRBJ1-1; tentatively, D is TRBD1 (6 bases). The CDR3 spans 17 residues. With 2 bases removed from V and 5 bases from J, the gap between germline ends came to 22 bases. CDR1 is SGDLS, CDR2 YYNGEE, per germline. CDR3 loop: CASSVEGHGGYGTEAFF. In DNA form, the CDR3 reads TGTGCCAGCAGCGTTGAGGGCCACGGGGGCTATGGAACTGAAGCTTTCTTT. Combining the CDR3 with reference TRBV9 and TRBJ1-1 gives the whole variable domain DSGVTQTPKHLITATGQRVTLRCSPRSGDLSVYWYQQSLDQGLQFLIQYYNGEERAKGNILERFSAQQFPDLHSELNLSSLELGDSALYFCASSVEGHGGYGTEAFFGQGTRLTVV.

The CDR3 spells CASSLSVRRTGETQYF. The CDR3, as DNA: TGTGCCAGCAGCTTGTCGGTGCGCAGGACAGGGGAGACCCAGTACTTC. V and J are TRBV7-8 and TRBJ2-5, with TRBD1 identical over 8 bases. Germline V lookup: CDR1 SGHVS, CDR2 FQNEAQ. The length of the CDR3 is 16 residues. V lost 3 bases to trimming and J lost 5 bases; unmatched junction nucleotides: 11.

The chain links TRBV4-2 to TRBJ1-4; a possible D gene is TRBD1 (5 bases). The CDR3 totals 16 residues. V was clipped by 0 bases and J by 3 bases, with 11 bases between them. CDR1 and CDR2 from the germline V gene are LGHNA and YNFKEQ. CDR3 DNA sequence: TGTGCCAGCAGCCAAGACAGGGAGCGGGCTAATGAAAAACTGTTTTTT. Amino acids: CASSQDRERANEKLFF.

The chain couples TRBV7-3 to TRBJ1-1, with D possibly matching TRBD1 (6 bases). CDR3 size: 12 residues. Between the trimmed V and J ends, which lost 4 bases and 5 bases, there was a span of 8 bases. Germline-derived CDR1 and CDR2 are SGHTA and FQGTGA. The DNA for the CDR3 is TGTGCCAGCAGCTCACAGGGAACTGAAGCTTTCTTT. Encoded protein: CASSSQGTEAFF.

V usage is TRBV6-1 and J usage is TRBJ2-7, with TRBD1 as a possible D gene (5 bases). The ends were cut back, 1 base at V and 3 bases at J, with 7 bases in the middle. In germline, CDR1 is MNHNS, CDR2 SASEGT. The CDR3 has 13 residues. In DNA, the CDR3 is TGTGCCAGCAGTGAAGGCAGGGTCTACGAGCAGTACTTC. As protein: CASSEGRVYEQYF.

This chain joins TRBV5-3 and TRBJ1-1; D is perhaps TRBD1 (6 bases). TRBV5-3 is sorted into the ORF group, with uncertain function. The CDR3 extends over 14 amino acids. Trimming removed 10 bases at V and 1 base at J, with 17 bases between. CDR3 nucleotides: TGTGCCCCGGTCCCCGGGACAACGAACACTGAAGCTTTCTTT. Its protein product is CAPVPGTTNTEAFF.

This chain joins TRBV7-2 and TRBJ1-2; 7 bases align to TRBD1. The CDR3 runs to 16 residues. With V trimmed by 1 base and J by 7 bases, 12 bases remained unmatched. CDR1 is SGHTA and CDR2 is FQGNSA in the germline V gene. CDR3 protein: CASSLESQGERGGYTF. For the CDR3, the DNA is TGTGCCAGCAGCTTAGAAAGTCAGGGGGAAAGGGGTGGCTACACCTTC. The variable domain in full, completed from reference TRBV7-2 and TRBJ1-2, reads GAGVSQSPSNKVTEKGKDVELRCDPISGHTALYWYRQSLGQGLEFLIYFQGNSAPDKSGLPSDRFSAERTGGSVSTLTIQRTQQEDSAVYLCASSLESQGERGGYTFGSGTRLTVV.

This chain uses TRBV9 with TRBJ2-1; 10 bases match TRBD2. The V gene end was trimmed by 2 bases and the J gene end by 10 bases; junction bases not matched to a gene: 9. Germline V CDR1 and CDR2: SGDLS, YYNGEE. The CDR3 consists of 15 residues. The CDR3 DNA reads TGTGCCAGCAGCGTTGGAGCGGGGGGGGTCCGCGAGCAGTTCTTC. Translation gives CASSVGAGGVREQFF.

The rearrangement links TRBV9 to TRBJ2-5, with a possible D match to TRBD1 (6 bases). This CDR3 comprises 16 residues. Germline CDR1 and CDR2: SGDLS and YYNGEE. V dropped 1 base and J dropped 2 bases, with 15 bases sitting between them. In DNA, the CDR3 is TGTGCCAGCAGCGTAACAGGACAGCCCCAACAAGAGACCCAGTACTTC. Residues: CASSVTGQPQQETQYF.

The chain carries TRBV27 and TRBJ2-1, with D possibly being TRBD1 or TRBD2 (5 bases each). V dropped 2 bases and J dropped 13 bases, with 18 bases sitting between them. The CDR3 runs 14 residues. Germline CDR1 is MNHEY and CDR2 is SMNVEV (reference sequence). CDR3 amino acids: CASSLRDPLDPQFF. CDR3 bases: TGTGCCAGCAGTTTAAGGGACCCGTTAGACCCCCAGTTCTTC.

V is TRBV7-9 and J is TRBJ1-1, with D unresolved. Per germline, CDR1 SEHNR and CDR2 FQNEAQ (reference sequence). Trimming took 4 bases from V and 4 from J, leaving 13 bases between them. The CDR3 spans 14 residues. The CDR3 DNA follows: TGTGCCAGCAGCTACTGGACTGAGGGCACTGAAGCTTTCTTT. Translated, it gives CASSYWTEGTEAFF.

J is TRBJ2-3 and V is TRBV5-4, with 13 bases that match TRBD2. CDR1 is SGHNT and CDR2 is YYREEE in the germline V gene (reference sequence). V shed 4 bases, J shed 2 bases, and the junction held 4 bases outside the gene matches. This CDR3 has 16 amino acids. In DNA, the CDR3 is TGTGCCAGCAGCCGGACTAGCGGGGGACTCACAGATACGCAGTATTTT. Translated, it gives CASSRTSGGLTDTQYF. Based on the CDR3 plus reference TRBV5-4 and TRBJ2-3, the full variable domain is ETGVTQSPTHLIKTRGQQVTLRCSSQSGHNTVSWYQQALGQGPQFIFQYYREEENGRGNFPPRFSGLQFPNYSSELNVNALELDDSALYLCASSRTSGGLTDTQYFGPGTRLTVL.

The chain recombines TRBV18 with TRBJ1-5; D call uncertain. V was shortened by 1 base and J by 1 base, with 11 bases between the two germline ends. CDR1 and CDR2 from the germline V gene are KGHSH and LQKENI. The CDR3 spans 16 residues. Written as DNA, the CDR3 is TGTGCCAGCTCACCACGTTCGGGTCTAAGCAATCAGCCCCAGCATTTT. Residues: CASSPRSGLSNQPQHF.

V is TRBV4-3 and J is TRBJ1-1, with D tentatively TRBD1 (6 bases). The CDR3 has 20 amino acids. CDR1 is LGHNA, CDR2 YSLEER, per germline. Trimming removed 0 bases at V and 4 bases at J, with 27 bases between. As DNA, the CDR3 is TGCGCCAGCAGCCAAGAGGGGGGCAGGGTGGTCGGTGGGGGGCCCACTGAAGCTTTCTTT. Translation gives CASSQEGGRVVGGGPTEAFF.

The chain combines TRBV9 with TRBJ2-1; the D call may be TRBD1 or TRBD2 (5 bases each). V lost 0 bases and J lost 1, with 23 bases in between. CDR1 SGDLS and CDR2 YYNGEE come from the germline V gene. The CDR3 spans 20 residues. The CDR3 here is CASSVDGGTGSRSSYNEQFF. As DNA, the CDR3 is TGTGCCAGCAGCGTAGATGGGGGTACAGGTAGCAGGTCGTCCTACAATGAGCAGTTCTTC.

The chain is built from TRBV6-6 and TRBJ1-5; no reliable D call. Germline V CDR1 and CDR2: MNHNY, SVGAGI (reference sequence). This CDR3 spans 14 amino acids. V lost 2 bases, J lost 5 bases, and 10 bases lay in between. Here the CDR3 DNA reads TGTGCCAGCAGTTACGTGGCACTGGATCAGCCCCAGCATTTT. Amino acid sequence: CASSYVALDQPQHF.

This chain connects TRBV11-2 to TRBJ2-7, with TRBD1 identical over 8 bases. V lost 5 bases, J lost 4 bases, and 10 bases stayed unmatched. This CDR3 spans 15 amino acids. Germline loops: CDR1 SGHAT, CDR2 FQNNGV. In DNA form, the CDR3 reads TGTGCCAGCAGCAGCCGCGACAGGGGATCTTACGAGCAGTACTTC. Amino acids: CASSSRDRGSYEQYF.

The chain combines TRBV14 with TRBJ2-7; D gene unclear. The CDR3 extends over 13 amino acids. CDR1 and CDR2 (germline): SGHDN, FVKESK. Trimming left V 5 bases short and J 7 bases short, with 15 bases between. CDR3 in amino acids: CASSYRGWGEQYF. The CDR3 DNA reads as TGTGCCAGCAGCTACCGCGGCTGGGGTGAGCAGTACTTC.

The chain combines TRBV2 with TRBJ2-1, with a possible D match to TRBD2 (6 bases). The CDR3 consists of 15 residues. Germline assignment: CDR1 SNHLY and CDR2 FYNNEI. The germline V and J ends were trimmed by 7 bases and 0 bases, with 13 bases remaining between them. The CDR3 bases are TGTGCCAGCATGGCAGGGAGGAGCTCCTACAATGAGCAGTTCTTC. It specifies CASMAGRSSYNEQFF.

The count of this clone is one. CDR3 coding DNA: TGTGCCAGCAGTCCCCGGGCCCTGGGAGGCGAGCAGTACTTC. This sequence encodes CASSPRALGGEQYF. This rearrangement joins TRBV6-6 to TRBJ2-7; D may be TRBD2 (6 bases). From germline, CDR1 is MNHNY and CDR2 SVGAGI (reference sequence). The CDR3 runs 14 residues. Trimming left V 5 bases short and J 6 bases short, with 17 bases between.

V and J are TRBV11-3 and TRBJ2-5; D possibly corresponds to TRBD2 (5 bases). Germline-derived CDR1 and CDR2 are SGHNT and YENEEA. With 1 base removed from V and 11 bases from J, the gap between germline ends came to 14 bases. The CDR3 covers 13 residues. The CDR3 DNA reads TGTGCCAGCAGCTTAGGAGCAGCGGAAAGGCAGTACTTC. Amino acid sequence: CASSLGAAERQYF.

The chain uses TRBV5-4 and TRBJ2-3, with TRBD2 as a possible D gene (8 bases). V dropped 1 base and J dropped 5 bases, with 17 bases sitting between them. The CDR3 runs to 16 residues. The germline CDR1 and CDR2 sequences are SGHNT and YYREEE (reference sequence). DNA for the CDR3: TGTGCCAGCAGCTTGTACGGGGGGGCAGGGGGAGATACGCAGTATTTT. Its protein product is CASSLYGGAGGDTQYF.

The chain uses TRBV29-1 and TRBJ2-7; 7 bases map to TRBD1. The J segment lost 3 bases and the V segment lost 1 base, leaving 3 bases of the junction unmatched. The CDR3 runs to 13 residues. In germline, CDR1 is SQVTM, CDR2 ANQGSEA. The CDR3 DNA follows: TGCAGCGTTGAAGGGGCAGGGGGCTACGAGCAGTACTTC. Its translation is CSVEGAGGYEQYF.

The DNA of the CDR3 is TGTGCCAGCAGCTTAGCCGAGGCCACTGAAGCTTTCTTT. Amino acids: CASSLAEATEAFF. This chain links TRBV7-6 with TRBJ1-1; D is ambiguous. The CDR3 has 13 residues. Trimming stripped 0 bases from V and 4 bases from J, with 6 bases between. Germline loops: CDR1 SGHVS, CDR2 FNYEAQ.

This clone was counted only a few times. This chain uses TRBV5-8 with TRBJ1-4; the D is unclear. This CDR3 comprises 13 residues. Germline loops: CDR1 SGHTS, CDR2 YDEGEE. Trimming left V 5 bases short and J 3 bases short, with 8 bases between. The CDR3 region is CASSFSANEKLFF. CDR3 nucleotides: TGTGCCAGCAGTTTTTCGGCTAATGAAAAACTGTTTTTT.

The chain carries TRBV7-2 and TRBJ1-3, with TRBD1 matching 8 bases. Germline assignment: CDR1 SGHTA and CDR2 FQGNSA. There are 15 residues in the CDR3. Trimming removed 5 bases from V and 1 base from J; junction bases left unmatched: 4. CDR3 sequence reads: CASSRDRGSGNTIYF. The CDR3 DNA reads as TGTGCCAGCAGCCGAGACAGGGGTTCTGGAAACACCATATATTTT.